The rows below give T cell receptor beta chains drawn from one sample of a study of T cells in Graves' hyperthyroidism and ophthalmopathy. Using its own MiXCR run on the multiplex PCR reads, TCRdb lists one record per CDR3 protein. The repertoire holds approximately 700,000 distinct CDR3 sequences, with roughly 15% as singletons. The sample was blood. Every receptor here comes from a man younger than 30 with Graves' hyperthyroidism. Both conserved end residues are part of each CDR3. A D gene is named only where the DNA matches it firmly. Clone size is given for some rows only: seen once, a few or many times, or a class if the clone is expanded.

j_gene: TRBJ2-1
abundance: few
v_gene: TRBV20-1
d_gene: NA
CDR3nt: TGCAGTGCAACAAGCGGGCCTGGGGGTGAGCAGTTCTTC
CDR3aa: CSATSGPGGEQFF

j_gene: TRBJ2-7
abundance: many
v_gene: TRBV28
d_gene: NA
CDR3nt: TGTGCCAGCAGTTTAAGCGCCCTACGGGAAAAAAACGAGCAGTACTTC
CDR3aa: CASSLSALREKNEQYF

j_gene: TRBJ2-7
abundance: many
v_gene: TRBV7-2
d_gene: TRBD1
CDR3nt: TGTGCCAGCAGCACCCGACAGGGTCGGAACGAGCAGTACTTC
CDR3aa: CASSTRQGRNEQYF

j_gene: TRBJ2-7
abundance: few
v_gene: TRBV30
d_gene: NA
CDR3nt: TGTGCCTGGACAGGGGGGACTAGAGACGAGCAGTACTTC
CDR3aa: CAWTGGTRDEQYF

j_gene: TRBJ2-6
abundance: NA
v_gene: TRBV7-2
d_gene: NA
CDR3nt: TGTGCCAGCAGCACGACATCTTTGGGGGCCAACGTCCTGACTTTC
CDR3aa: CASSTTSLGANVLTF

j_gene: TRBJ1-5
abundance: NA
v_gene: TRBV12-3/TRBV12-4
d_gene: NA
CDR3nt: TGTGCCAGCACTCTTAAGGGGGGCTTCAATCAGCCCCAGCATTTT
CDR3aa: CASTLKGGFNQPQHF

j_gene: TRBJ1-1
abundance: few
v_gene: TRBV6-1
d_gene: TRBD1
CDR3nt: TGTGCCATCCAACAGGGGTTGGGCACTGAAGCTTTCTTT
CDR3aa: CAIQQGLGTEAFF

j_gene: TRBJ2-7
abundance: many
v_gene: TRBV30
d_gene: NA
CDR3nt: TGTGCCTGGAGTGGGACCGCGGGACGGAGCTCCTACGAGCAGTACTTC
CDR3aa: CAWSGTAGRSSYEQYF

j_gene: TRBJ2-7
abundance: NA
v_gene: TRBV7-9
d_gene: NA
CDR3nt: TGTGCCAGCAGTACGTTTGACTACGAGCAGTACTTC
CDR3aa: CASSTFDYEQYF

j_gene: TRBJ2-5
abundance: few
v_gene: TRBV4-2
d_gene: NA
CDR3nt: TGTGCCAGCAGCTCTCTAACGGGAGTTTACCAAGAGACCCAGTACTTC
CDR3aa: CASSSLTGVYQETQYF

j_gene: TRBJ2-7
abundance: many
v_gene: TRBV20-1
d_gene: TRBD1
CDR3nt: TGCAGTGCTAGAGATCTACAGGGACAGGGGCGCTACGAGCAGTACTTC
CDR3aa: CSARDLQGQGRYEQYF

j_gene: TRBJ2-3
abundance: many
v_gene: TRBV20-1
d_gene: TRBD2
CDR3nt: TGCAGTGCTAGAGTTAGCGGGAACACAGATACGCAGTATTTT
CDR3aa: CSARVSGNTDTQYF

j_gene: TRBJ2-5
abundance: NA
v_gene: TRBV6-2/TRBV6-3
d_gene: TRBD2
CDR3nt: TGTGCCAGCAGTGGCGGCCTTACTAGCGGGAAAGAGACCCAGTACTTC
CDR3aa: CASSGGLTSGKETQYF

j_gene: TRBJ2-5
abundance: few
v_gene: TRBV12-5
d_gene: TRBD2
CDR3nt: TGTGCTAGTGGTTTGGTACTAGCGGGAGGGCCGCTGGAGACCCAGTACTTC
CDR3aa: CASGLVLAGGPLETQYF

j_gene: TRBJ2-3
abundance: NA
v_gene: TRBV6-1
d_gene: TRBD2
CDR3nt: TGTGCCAGCAGTTGGAGACTAGCGGGAGATACGCAGTATTTT
CDR3aa: CASSWRLAGDTQYF

j_gene: TRBJ1-5
abundance: NA
v_gene: TRBV28
d_gene: NA
CDR3nt: TGTGCCAGCAGTCCCTACGACCTTTATAGCAATCAGCCCCGGCATTTT
CDR3aa: CASSPYDLYSNQPRHF

j_gene: TRBJ2-2
abundance: NA
v_gene: TRBV7-6
d_gene: NA
CDR3nt: TGTGCCAGCAGCTTAGAAGCAGAGGCGAACACCGGGGAGCTGTTTTTT
CDR3aa: CASSLEAEANTGELFF

j_gene: TRBJ1-2
abundance: NA
v_gene: TRBV6-1
d_gene: NA
CDR3nt: TGTGCCAGCAGTTCAGGAGGGTATGACTATGGCTACACCTTC
CDR3aa: CASSSGGYDYGYTF